One sample yielded the 2 T cell receptor beta chains listed below, sequenced in a study of blood T cell repertoires in COVID-19. Clones were sequenced by immunoSEQ multiplex PCR, and TCRdb holds only the in-frame ones, with some missing. This table has 350,000 to 450,000 clones, approximately 87% appearing once. The sequenced sample was PBMCs or T cells enriched from blood (not recorded which). The receptors were gathered from a man aged 35 to 55 in a cohort exposed to, infected with or recovered from COVID-19 (not recorded which).

V usage is TRBV5-1 and J usage is TRBJ1-4; TRBD1 matches 7 bases. CDR3 length: 14 residues. Germline V gene lookup returns CDR1 SGHRS and CDR2 YFSETQ. J was trimmed by 2 bases and V by 4 bases; bases with no gene match: 2. The CDR3 sequence: CASSDRATNEKLFF. CDR3 nucleotides: TGCGCCAGCAGCGACAGGGCCACTAATGAAAAACTGTTTTTT.

The gene calls are TRBV9 and TRBJ1-4, with D possibly TRBD1 on 6 matching bases. Between the trimmed V and J ends, which lost 0 bases and 8 bases, there was a span of 14 bases. Germline CDR1 is SGDLS and CDR2 is YYNGEE. The CDR3 sequence is 15 residues long. The CDR3 sequence is CASSVAPGVDEKLFF. CDR3 DNA sequence: TGTGCCAGCAGCGTAGCTCCAGGGGTTGACGAAAAACTGTTTTTT.